This T cell receptor beta chain derives from a study of blood T cell repertoires in COVID-19. Whole-study context: The cDNA or gDNA used as material had been derived from T cells, B-cell-depleted T cells, or PBMCs.

In germline, CDR1 is SEHNR, CDR2 FQNEAQ (reference sequence). Trimming removed 0 bases from V and 8 bases from J, with 10 bases in between. The CDR3 loop spans 13 amino acids. Assay: immunoSEQ multiplex PCR; the TCRdb copy retains only in-frame clones and omits some. The sample has over 150,000 clones, around 87% seen once. The chain combines TRBV7-9 with TRBJ1-2; D remains ambiguous. The clonotype originates from a man between 60 and 70 years old with COVID-19, enrolled during active disease. Sequenced: peripheral blood. The CDR3 coding sequence is TGTGCCAGCAGCTTAGCGACGTTAGCAGGCTACACCTTC. Protein: CASSLATLAGYTF.